Included here is one T cell receptor (beta chain) sequence, with context. As yet, its antigen is unknown. The source of the sample is a study of T cell responses to AZD1222 COVID-19 vaccine. On the study more broadly: Analysis merged second doses at about 4 or about 12 weeks. Study-wide results and limits: With dominance at 160-218 and 743-854, vaccine-associated CD4 TCRs spanned spike. As reported, nearly half of all spike-specific TCRs target variant regions that are unmutated. Two doses of AZD1222 preceded a rise in Spike-specific TCR breadth and depth.

This table comes from immunoSEQ multiplex PCR, and its TCRdb copy is limited to in-frame clones, with some not included. The table includes approximately 110,000 clones, around 87% detected once. The V gene lost 2 bases and the J gene lost 0 bases, with 11 bases spanning the gap. The CDR3 is 15 amino acids. Per the germline V gene, CDR1 is MGHDK and CDR2 is SYGVNS. This TCR derives from an adult in good health. The input for sequencing was peripheral blood, taken on day 0 of AZD1222 vaccination. V gene TRBV25-1 combines with J gene TRBJ2-7; no reliable D call. The CDR3 here is CASSEPSHLSYEQYF. CDR3 coding DNA: TGTGCCAGCAGTGAACCCAGTCACCTCTCCTACGAGCAGTACTTC.